This TCR beta chain comes out of a study of PD-L1 blockade in urothelial cancer. Only in-frame clones appear in the TCRdb table, and some are missing; sequencing was by immunoSEQ multiplex PCR. The sample lists roughly 45,000 clones; 85% to 90% were seen once. CDR1 MNHNY and CDR2 SVGAGI come from the germline V gene (reference sequence). The CDR3 is made up of 13 amino acids, end residues included. Study-wide results and limits: Below-median pretreatment blood TCR clonality predicted better survival.

With regard to this clone: Its antigen remains unidentified. The conserved phenylalanine or tryptophan is not found at the CDR3 terminus, so this likely reflects a read error. The DNA is left out, because the CDR3 cannot be placed on it with certainty; the CDR3 is given as TCRdb lists it.

V and J are TRBV6-6 and TRBJ1-1; the D call of TRBD1 is as the table states it, not checked on the DNA. Sequences were derived from PBMCs, sampled around atezolizumab (anti-PD-L1) treatment. The sequence was obtained from a woman in her sixties with urothelial cancer. The CDR3 loop is CASSNPGDKASRL.